This TCR beta chain emerged from a study of identical twins (dated by TCRdb to 2016 to 2017). Regarding the study in general: TCR alpha and beta repertoires from monozygotic twins, unrelated adults of various ages and cord blood were deep-sequenced to test whether fetal clonotypes persist. To rule out contamination, replicate twin experiments were performed at different times with different library preparation protocols. Beyond this particular receptor, the publication reports: Compared with coincidental sharing between unrelated individuals, out-of-frame TCR alpha sequences shared between twins had an excess of sequences with low generation probability. Out-of-frame TCR alpha sharing in monozygotic twins was systematically underestimated by recombination models, whereas sharing between unrelated individuals was in agreement with the recombination models. Because the same donors could not be followed over many years, the conclusions relied on cross-sectional statistical analysis. Invariant T cells such as MAIT and iNKT could partly confound zero-insertion analyses, although diverse VJ usage argued against such confounding for most clonotypes. Fewer insertions were carried by abundant cord blood beta clonotypes, a similar but weaker trend appeared in young adult naive repertoires, and no such trend appeared in memory repertoires. In beta out-of-frame sequences, excess twin sharing was weaker, because having fewer shared sequences lowered the signal-to-noise ratio.

The CDR3 contains 14 residues, cysteine and phenylalanine counted. Kept here is only the CDR3 DNA, which spans 42 bases and is read in frame from base 1. CDR1 MNHEY and CDR2 SVGAGI are derived from the germline V gene. Only healthy Caucasian donors were included. Three pairs of female monozygotic twins, all aged roughly 18 to 29 years, were included in the twin cohort. CD4+ and CD8+ T cell populations were isolated with positive isolation kits from Invitrogen. Library prep was done by 5' RACE. TCRdb lists the instrument as Illumina HiSeq 2000. Template switching added a universal primer binding site, and the final cDNA carried a unique molecular identifier that allowed TCR cDNA molecules to be counted accurately. Specific primers in the conserved constant-segment region were used to synthesize first-strand cDNA for TCR alpha and beta chains. To control for contamination, every cDNA library was double barcoded, receiving both a SMART-Mk sample barcode and Illumina barcodes. TruSeq adapter sequences along with Illumina sample barcodes were introduced in two successive PCR steps. The TCR alpha and beta cDNA libraries were sequenced on the Illumina HiSeq platform using custom primers. The source study handled its data this way. Unique molecular identifiers were extracted from raw reads with MiGEC, and CDR3 positions were determined with MiXCR. Recombination models were inferred per individual with the repgenHMM and IGoR tools using an EM algorithm. The analysis of shared clonotypes was done with the tcR package in R, with sharing normalized by the product of cloneset sizes. Out-of-frame nonproductive sequences were analyzed to study raw recombination free of thymic and clonal selection effects. TCRdb reran the public reads through fastp at Q25 and MiXCR, keeping productive beta chains. Rows merge per CDR3 protein into single entries with the most common DNA and genes. The V and J calls, along with clone size, are taken from TCRdb and not from the paper's own processing. This sample has 350,000 or so distinct CDR3 sequences in its table, and 9% to 15% of those were observed once. 6% to 9% of the sample belongs to the ten largest clones.

This clonotype was counted only a few times. The clone's antigen remains unknown. One junction end does not reproduce the germline sequence, and a read error may be involved. These data also formed part of another study, on yellow fever vaccine responses in identical twins. Drawing on the second study: The T cell response to vaccination in identical twins was reported by the authors to appear partly convergent and partly personalized. In identical twins, the study followed T cell clones that responded to the vaccine with precision.

This sequence originates from a woman aged 18-30 years in good health. Sequences were obtained from CD8+ T cells sorted from blood. The rearranged segments are TRBV6-5 and TRBJ2-3; TRBD2 is a possible D gene, resting on 6 matching bases. The DNA is TGTGCCAGCAGTTACTCGATTATTCCAGGGACTCTTCTCTTT. This gives the protein CASSYSIIPGTLLF.